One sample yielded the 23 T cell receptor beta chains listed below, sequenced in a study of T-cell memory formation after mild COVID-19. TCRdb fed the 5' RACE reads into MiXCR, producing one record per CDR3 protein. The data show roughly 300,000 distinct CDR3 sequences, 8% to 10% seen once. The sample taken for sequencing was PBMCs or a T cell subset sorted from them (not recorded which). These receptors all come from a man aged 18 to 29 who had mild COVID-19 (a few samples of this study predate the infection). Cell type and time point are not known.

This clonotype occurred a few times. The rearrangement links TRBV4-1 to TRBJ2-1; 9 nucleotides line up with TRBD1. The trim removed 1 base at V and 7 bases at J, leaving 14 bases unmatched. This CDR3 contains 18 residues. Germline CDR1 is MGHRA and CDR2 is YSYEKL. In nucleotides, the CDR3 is TGCGCCAGCAGCCAAGGACAGGGGGAATCGTTGGTGGGGAATGAGCAGTTCTTC. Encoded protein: CASSQGQGESLVGNEQFF.

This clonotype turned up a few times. CDR3 loop: CSARPTMTGDSYEQYF. CDR3 sequence (DNA): TGCAGTGCTAGACCGACCATGACAGGGGACTCCTACGAGCAGTACTTC. The gene calls are TRBV20-1 and TRBJ2-7; 8 nucleotides match TRBD1. Germline V gene sequence: CDR1 DFQATT, CDR2 SNEGSKA (reference sequence). This CDR3 is 16 amino acids long. The ends lost 2 bases at V and 0 bases at J; junction bases unmatched: 9.

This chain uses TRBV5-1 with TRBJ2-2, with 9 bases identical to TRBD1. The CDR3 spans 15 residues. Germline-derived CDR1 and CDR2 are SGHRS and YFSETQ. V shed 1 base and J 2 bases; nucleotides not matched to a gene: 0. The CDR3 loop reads CASSLTGGNTGELFF. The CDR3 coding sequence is TGCGCCAGCAGCTTGACAGGGGGCAACACCGGGGAGCTGTTTTTT.

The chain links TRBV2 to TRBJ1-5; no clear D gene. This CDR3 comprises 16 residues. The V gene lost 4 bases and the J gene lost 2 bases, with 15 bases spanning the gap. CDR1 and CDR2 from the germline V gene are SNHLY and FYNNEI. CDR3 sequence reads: CASSGSGRSRNQPQHF. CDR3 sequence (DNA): TGTGCCAGCAGTGGGTCAGGTCGGTCCCGCAATCAGCCCCAGCATTTT.

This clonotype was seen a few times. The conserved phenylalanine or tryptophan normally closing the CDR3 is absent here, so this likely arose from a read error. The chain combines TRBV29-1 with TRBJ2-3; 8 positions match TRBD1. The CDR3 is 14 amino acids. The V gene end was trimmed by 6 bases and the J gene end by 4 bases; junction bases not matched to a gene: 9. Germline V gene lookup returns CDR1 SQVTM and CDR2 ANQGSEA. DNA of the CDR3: TGCAGCGTGGACCCGGGACAGGATCCAGATACGCAGTATATT. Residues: CSVDPGQDPDTQYI.

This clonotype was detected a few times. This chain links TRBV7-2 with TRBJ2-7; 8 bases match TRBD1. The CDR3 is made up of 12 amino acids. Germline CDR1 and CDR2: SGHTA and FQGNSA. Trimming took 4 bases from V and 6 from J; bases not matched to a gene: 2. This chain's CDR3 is CASSYTGGEQYF. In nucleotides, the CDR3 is TGTGCCAGCAGCTACACAGGGGGCGAGCAGTACTTC.

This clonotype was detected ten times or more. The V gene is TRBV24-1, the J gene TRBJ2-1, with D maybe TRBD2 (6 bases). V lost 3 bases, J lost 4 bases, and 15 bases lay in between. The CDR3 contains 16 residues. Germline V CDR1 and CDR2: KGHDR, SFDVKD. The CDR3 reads CATSDNGLPSYNEQFF. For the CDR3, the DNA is TGTGCCACCAGTGATAACGGACTACCGTCGTACAATGAGCAGTTCTTC.

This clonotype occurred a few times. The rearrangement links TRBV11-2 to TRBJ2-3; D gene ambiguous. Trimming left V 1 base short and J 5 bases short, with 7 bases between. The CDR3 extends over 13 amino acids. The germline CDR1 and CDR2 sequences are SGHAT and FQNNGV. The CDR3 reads CASSLVGVDTQYF. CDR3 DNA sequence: TGTGCCAGCAGCTTAGTAGGCGTAGATACGCAGTATTTT. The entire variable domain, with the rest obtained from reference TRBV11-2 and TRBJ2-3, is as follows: EAGVAQSPRYKIIEKRQSVAFWCNPISGHATLYWYQQILGQGPKLLIQFQNNGVVDDSQLPKDRFSAERLKGVDSTLKIQPAKLEDSAVYLCASSLVGVDTQYFGPGTRLTVL.

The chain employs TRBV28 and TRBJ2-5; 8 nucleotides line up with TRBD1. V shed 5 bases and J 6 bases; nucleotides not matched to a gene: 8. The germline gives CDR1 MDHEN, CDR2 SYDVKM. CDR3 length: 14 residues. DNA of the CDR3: TGTGCCAGCAGTAGGACAGGGAATCTACAGACCCAGTACTTC. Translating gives CASSRTGNLQTQYF.

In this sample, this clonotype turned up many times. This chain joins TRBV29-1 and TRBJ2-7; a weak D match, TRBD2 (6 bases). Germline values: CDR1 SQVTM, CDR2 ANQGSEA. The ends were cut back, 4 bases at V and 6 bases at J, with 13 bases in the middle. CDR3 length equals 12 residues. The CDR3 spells CSVAAGRREQYF. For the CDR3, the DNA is TGCAGCGTTGCGGCAGGGAGGCGCGAGCAGTACTTC.

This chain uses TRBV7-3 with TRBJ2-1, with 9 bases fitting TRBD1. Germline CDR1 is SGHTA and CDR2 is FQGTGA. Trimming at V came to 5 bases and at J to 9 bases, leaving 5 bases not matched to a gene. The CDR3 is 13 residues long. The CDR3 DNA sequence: TGTGCCAGCAGCCCTACAGGGGGCGGTGAGCAGTTCTTC. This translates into CASSPTGGGEQFF.

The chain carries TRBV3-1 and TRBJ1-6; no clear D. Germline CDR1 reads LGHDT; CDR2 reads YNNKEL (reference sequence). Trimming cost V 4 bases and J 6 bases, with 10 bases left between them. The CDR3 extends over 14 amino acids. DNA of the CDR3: TGTGCCAGCAGCCCCGGGCAGTTTAATTCACCCCTCCACTTT. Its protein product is CASSPGQFNSPLHF.

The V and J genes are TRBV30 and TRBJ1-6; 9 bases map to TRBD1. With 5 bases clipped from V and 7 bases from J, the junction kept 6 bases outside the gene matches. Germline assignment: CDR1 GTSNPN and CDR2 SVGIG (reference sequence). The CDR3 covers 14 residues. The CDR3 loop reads CAWGTGPVNSPLHF. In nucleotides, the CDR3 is TGTGCCTGGGGGACAGGGCCCGTGAATTCACCCCTCCACTTT. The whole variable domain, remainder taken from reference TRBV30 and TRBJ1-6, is SQTIHQWPATLVQPVGSPLSLECTVEGTSNPNLYWYRQAAGRGLQLLFYSVGIGQISSEVPQNLSASRPQDRQFILSSKKLLLSDSGFYLCAWGTGPVNSPLHFGNGTRLTVT.

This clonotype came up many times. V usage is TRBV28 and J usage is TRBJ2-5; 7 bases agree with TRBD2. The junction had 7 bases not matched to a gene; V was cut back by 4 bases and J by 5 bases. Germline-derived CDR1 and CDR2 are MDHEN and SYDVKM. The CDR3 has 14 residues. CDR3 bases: TGTGCCAGCAGTTCGGAGCGGGGCCGGGAGACCCAGTACTTC. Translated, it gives CASSSERGRETQYF.

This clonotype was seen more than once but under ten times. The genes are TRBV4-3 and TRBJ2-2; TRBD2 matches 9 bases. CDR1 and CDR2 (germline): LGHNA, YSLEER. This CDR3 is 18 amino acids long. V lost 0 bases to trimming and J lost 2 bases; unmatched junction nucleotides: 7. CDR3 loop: CASSQELVLAGNTGELFF. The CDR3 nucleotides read TGCGCCAGCAGCCAAGAGTTGGTACTAGCGGGTAACACCGGGGAGCTGTTTTTT.

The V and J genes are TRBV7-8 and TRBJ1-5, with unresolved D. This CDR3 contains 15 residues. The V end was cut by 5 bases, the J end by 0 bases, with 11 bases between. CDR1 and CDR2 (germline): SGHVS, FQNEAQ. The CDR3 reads CASSPRLYSNQPQHF. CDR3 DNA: TGTGCCAGCAGCCCTAGGCTATATAGCAATCAGCCCCAGCATTTT. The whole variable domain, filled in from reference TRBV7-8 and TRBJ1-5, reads GAGVSQSPRYKVAKRGQDVALRCDPISGHVSLFWYQQALGQGPEFLTYFQNEAQLDKSGLPSDRFFAERPEGSVSTLKIQRTQQEDSAVYLCASSPRLYSNQPQHFGDGTRLSIL.

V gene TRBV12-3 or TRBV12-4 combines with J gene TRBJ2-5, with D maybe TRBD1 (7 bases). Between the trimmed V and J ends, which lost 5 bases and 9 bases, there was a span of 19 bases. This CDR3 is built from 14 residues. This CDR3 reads CASSPRTGRGAQYF. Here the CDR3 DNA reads TGTGCCAGCAGTCCCAGGACAGGCCGCGGGGCCCAGTACTTC.

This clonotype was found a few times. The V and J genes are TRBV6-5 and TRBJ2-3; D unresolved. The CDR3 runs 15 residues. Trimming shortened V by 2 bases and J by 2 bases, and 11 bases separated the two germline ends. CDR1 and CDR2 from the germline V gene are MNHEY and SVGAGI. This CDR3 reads CASSYRVQDTDTQYF. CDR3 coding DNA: TGTGCCAGCAGTTACCGGGTCCAGGACACAGATACGCAGTATTTT.

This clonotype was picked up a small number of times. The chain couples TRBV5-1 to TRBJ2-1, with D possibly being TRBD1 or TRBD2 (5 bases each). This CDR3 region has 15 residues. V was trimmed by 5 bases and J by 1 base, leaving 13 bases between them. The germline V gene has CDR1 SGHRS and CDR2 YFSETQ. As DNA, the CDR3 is TGCGCCAGCAGGTCCGGGACCAATTCCTACAATGAGCAGTTCTTC. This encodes CASRSGTNSYNEQFF.

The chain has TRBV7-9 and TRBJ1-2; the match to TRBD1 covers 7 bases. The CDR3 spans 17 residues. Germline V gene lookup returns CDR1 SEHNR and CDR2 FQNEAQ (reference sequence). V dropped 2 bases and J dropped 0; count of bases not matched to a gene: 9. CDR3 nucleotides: TGTGCCAGCAGCTTACAGGGGGACAGCTCGGCTAACTATGGCTACACCTTC. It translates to CASSLQGDSSANYGYTF.

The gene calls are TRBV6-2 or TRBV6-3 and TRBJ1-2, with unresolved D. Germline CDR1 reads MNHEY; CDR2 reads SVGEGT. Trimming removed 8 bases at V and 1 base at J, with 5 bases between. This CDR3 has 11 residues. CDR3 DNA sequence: TGTGCCAGCGGGCTTAACTATGGCTACACCTTC. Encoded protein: CASGLNYGYTF.

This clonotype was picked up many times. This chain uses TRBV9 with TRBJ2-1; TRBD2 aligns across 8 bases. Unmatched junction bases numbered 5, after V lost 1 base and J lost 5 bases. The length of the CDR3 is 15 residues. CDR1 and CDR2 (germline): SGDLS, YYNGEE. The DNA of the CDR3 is TGTGCCAGCAGCGTAACGACTAGCGTTCACAATGAGCAGTTCTTC. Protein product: CASSVTTSVHNEQFF.

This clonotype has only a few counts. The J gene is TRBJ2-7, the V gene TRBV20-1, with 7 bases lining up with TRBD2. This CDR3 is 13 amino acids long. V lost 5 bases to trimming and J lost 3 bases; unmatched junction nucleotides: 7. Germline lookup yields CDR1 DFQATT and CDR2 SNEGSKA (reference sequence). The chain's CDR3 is CSAPAGENYEQYF. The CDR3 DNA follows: TGCAGTGCTCCGGCGGGGGAGAACTACGAGCAGTACTTC.